The clone carrying this T cell receptor (beta chain) occurred a few times. During its preparation, the TCRbeta library received unique molecular identifiers. A single record per CDR3 protein comes from TCRdb applying MiXCR to the PCR reads. Among around 370,000 distinct CDR3 sequences listed, 10% were seen once. The data are from a study of T-cell reconstitution after alpha-beta-depleted transplantation in children. The CDR3 contains 13 residues. Trimming pared 4 bases from V and 7 bases from J, leaving 14 bases between. CDR1 is SQVTM, CDR2 ANQGSEA, per germline. Source: PBMCs from the stem cell graft donor, taken from the stem cell graft. The TCR originated in a human donor who donated a stem cell graft to a child with acute lymphoblastic leukemia. This rearrangement joins TRBV29-1 to TRBJ2-4; D may match TRBD1 or TRBD2 (5 bases each). The CDR3 coding sequence is TGCAGCGTTGCTTGGGGGTCTAGGAACATTCAGTACTTC. It specifies CSVAWGSRNIQYF. The full variable domain, rest sourced from reference TRBV29-1 and TRBJ2-4, is SAVISQKPSRDICQRGTSLTIQCQVDSQVTMMFWYRQQPGQSLTLIATANQGSEATYESGFVIDKFPISRPNLTFSTLTVSNMSPEDSSIYLCSVAWGSRNIQYFGAGTRLSVL.